What follows is one TCR beta chain and its context. Its antigen remains unidentified. Breast cancer patients provided tissue from their axillary draining lymph nodes. TCRdb reprocessed the multiplex PCR reads via MiXCR and lists one record per CDR3 protein. The table has around 100,000 distinct CDR3 sequences, 20% to 25% seen once. This sample stems from a study of breast tumors, draining lymph nodes, adjacent tissues. Study conclusions and caveats: Data fit most tumor T cells coming from lymph node, expanding in tumor. Tumor repertoires ranked between lymph nodes and nontumor tissue in diversity, with V and J gene preferences. Luminal-like breast cancer showed significantly higher tumor–nontumor repertoire similarity than basal-like.

Specimen: axillary lymph node tissue. This receptor was obtained from a female donor with breast cancer. Some clones in this sample may be carry-over from other donors' samples.

This CDR3 is CASSKTTGWYEQYF. CDR3 bases: TGTGCCAGCAGTAAAACGACAGGGTGGTACGAGCAGTACTTC. The chain joins TRBV6-5 to TRBJ2-7; 7 nucleotides align to TRBD1. V lost 5 bases, J lost 4 bases, and 8 bases stayed unmatched. Germline V gene sequence: CDR1 MNHEY, CDR2 SVGAGI. The CDR3 is made up of 14 amino acids.